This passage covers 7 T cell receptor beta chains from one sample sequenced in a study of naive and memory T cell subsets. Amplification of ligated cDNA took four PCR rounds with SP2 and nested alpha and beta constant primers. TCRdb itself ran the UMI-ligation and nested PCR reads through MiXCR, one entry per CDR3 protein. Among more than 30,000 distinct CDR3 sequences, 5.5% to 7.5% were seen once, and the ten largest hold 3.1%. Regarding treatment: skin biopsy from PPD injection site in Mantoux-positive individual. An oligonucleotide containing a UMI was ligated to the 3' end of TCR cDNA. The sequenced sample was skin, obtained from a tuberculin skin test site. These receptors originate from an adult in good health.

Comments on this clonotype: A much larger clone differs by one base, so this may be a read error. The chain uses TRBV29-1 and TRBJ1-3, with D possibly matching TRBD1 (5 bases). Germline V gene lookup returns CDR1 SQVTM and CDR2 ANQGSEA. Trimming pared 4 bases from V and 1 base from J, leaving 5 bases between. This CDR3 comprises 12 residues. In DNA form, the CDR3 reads TGCAGCGTTGCAGGGTCTGGAAACACCATATATTTT. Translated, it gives CSVAGSGNTIYF.

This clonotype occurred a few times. The CDR3 sequence: CSARAGTGGQAEAFF. The CDR3 DNA follows: TGCAGTGCTAGAGCCGGGACAGGGGGCCAGGCTGAAGCTTTCTTT. The V and J genes are TRBV20-1 and TRBJ1-1; 12 bases agree with TRBD1. The J segment lost 6 bases and the V segment lost 1 base, leaving 6 bases of the junction unmatched. The CDR3 loop spans 15 amino acids. Germline assignment: CDR1 DFQATT and CDR2 SNEGSKA (reference sequence).

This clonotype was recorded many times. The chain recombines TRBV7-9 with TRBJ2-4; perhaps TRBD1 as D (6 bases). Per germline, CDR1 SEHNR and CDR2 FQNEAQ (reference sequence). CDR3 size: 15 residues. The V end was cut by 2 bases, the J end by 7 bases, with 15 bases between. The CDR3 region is CASSLQTGGSNIQYF. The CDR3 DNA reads TGTGCCAGCAGCTTACAAACTGGGGGCAGCAACATTCAGTACTTC.

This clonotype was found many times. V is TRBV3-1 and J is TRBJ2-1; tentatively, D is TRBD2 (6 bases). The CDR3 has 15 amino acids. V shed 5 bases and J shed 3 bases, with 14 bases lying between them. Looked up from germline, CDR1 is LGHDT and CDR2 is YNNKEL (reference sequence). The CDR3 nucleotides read TGTGCCAGCAGCACACGGGGGACTTACTACAATGAGCAGTTCTTC. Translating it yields CASSTRGTYYNEQFF.

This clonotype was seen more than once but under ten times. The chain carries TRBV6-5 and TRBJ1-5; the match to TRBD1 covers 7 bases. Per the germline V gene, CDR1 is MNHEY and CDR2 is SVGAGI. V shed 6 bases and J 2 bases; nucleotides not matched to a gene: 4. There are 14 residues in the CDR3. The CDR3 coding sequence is TGTGCCAGCAGGCCGACAGGGCGCAATCAGCCCCAGCATTTT. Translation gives CASRPTGRNQPQHF.

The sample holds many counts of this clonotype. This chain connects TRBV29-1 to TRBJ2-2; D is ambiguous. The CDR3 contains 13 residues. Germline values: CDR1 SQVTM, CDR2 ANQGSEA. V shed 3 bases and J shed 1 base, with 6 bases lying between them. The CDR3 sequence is CSVDRMNTGELFF. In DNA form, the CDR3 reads TGCAGCGTTGACAGGATGAACACCGGGGAGCTGTTTTTT.

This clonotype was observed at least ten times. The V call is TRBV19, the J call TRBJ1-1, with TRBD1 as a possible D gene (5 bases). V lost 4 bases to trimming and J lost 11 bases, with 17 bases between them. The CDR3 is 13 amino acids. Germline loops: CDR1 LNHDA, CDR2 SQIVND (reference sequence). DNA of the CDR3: TGTGCCAGTAGTACACGGGACTCCCTGGGGGCTTTCTTT. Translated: CASSTRDSLGAFF.